This TCR beta chain was profiled in a study of blood T cell repertoires in COVID-19. For the study at large: The study drew acute and convalescent COVID-19 samples from the United States, Italy and Spain.

Per germline, CDR1 SQVTM and CDR2 ANQGSEA. The V and J ends lost 6 bases and 4 bases, in that order; junction bases with no gene match: 15. This CDR3 contains 15 residues. In the authors' workflow: Reference gene primer amplification gave nucleated cell count estimates. Repertoires were generated with immunoSEQ multiplex PCR, while TCRdb's copy carries only in-frame clones and drops some. V and J calls and clone size are given by that table; D and trimming were obtained from the DNA. The top ten hold roughly 20% of the sample, which has about 100,000 clones, about four fifths seen once. The chain employs TRBV29-1 and TRBJ2-7; 7 bases align to TRBD2. This receptor was obtained from a woman over 75 with active or convalescent COVID-19. Material for sequencing was peripheral blood. In DNA, the CDR3 is TGCAGCGTCACGGGAGGTGGACAAATCGGTTACGAGCAGTACTTC. This translates into CSVTGGGQIGYEQYF.